This TCR beta chain was recorded in a study of blood T cells in healthy people across ages. Study findings and constraints: Unsorted PBMCs blocked a conclusive comparison of naive and antigen-experienced cells.

Alongside a J-beta primer mix, a sample-barcoded 5' primer served in a second PCR lasting roughly 6 to 12 cycles. TCRdb analysed the 5' RACE reads with MiXCR anew, one entry per CDR3 protein. The sample comprises 1,300,000 or so distinct CDR3 sequences, 59% of which are singletons, and under 8.5% rests with the top ten. Each donor's blood draw was around 10 milliliters of peripheral blood. Per-sample yields of isolated PBMCs were at least 6 million. As regards this clonotype: Its cognate antigen is unknown. At one end the junction does not follow the germline gene, possibly because of a read error.

The origin of this receptor is a man between 18 and 35 years old in good health. The sequenced material came from blood.

CDR3 DNA: TGTGCCAGCAGCCCACACGGGGGGGCAGCTATCTACGAACAGTACTTC. Its protein is CASSPHGGAAIYEQYF. The gene calls are TRBV7-2 and TRBJ2-7; TRBD2 matches at 8 bases. The CDR3 sequence is 16 residues long. CDR1 and CDR2 (germline): SGHTA, FQGNSA.